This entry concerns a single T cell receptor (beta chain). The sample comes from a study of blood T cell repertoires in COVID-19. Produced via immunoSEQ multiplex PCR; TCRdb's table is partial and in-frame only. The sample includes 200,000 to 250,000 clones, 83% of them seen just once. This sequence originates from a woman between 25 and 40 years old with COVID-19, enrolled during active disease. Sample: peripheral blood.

The CDR3, as DNA: TGTGCCAGTAGTATGGTCGCCGGACAGGGGGCTTGGGGCTACACCTTC. It translates to CASSMVAGQGAWGYTF. The chain is built from TRBV19 and TRBJ1-2; 11 bases align to TRBD1. The CDR3 is 16 amino acids. With 3 bases clipped from V and 8 bases from J, the junction kept 11 bases outside the gene matches. CDR1 and CDR2 (germline): LNHDA, SQIVND (reference sequence).